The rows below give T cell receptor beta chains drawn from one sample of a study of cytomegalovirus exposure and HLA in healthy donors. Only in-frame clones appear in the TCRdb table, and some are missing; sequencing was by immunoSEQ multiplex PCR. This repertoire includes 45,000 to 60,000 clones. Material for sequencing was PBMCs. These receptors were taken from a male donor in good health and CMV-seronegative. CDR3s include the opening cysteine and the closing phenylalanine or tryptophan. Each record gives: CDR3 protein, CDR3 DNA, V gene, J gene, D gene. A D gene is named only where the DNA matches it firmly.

CDR3aa: CASSWRQGADTEAFF
CDR3nt: TGTGCCAGCAGTTGGAGACAGGGGGCGGACACTGAAGCTTTCTTT
v_gene: TRBV27
j_gene: TRBJ1-1
d_gene: TRBD1

CDR3aa: CASTNTQGGHNEQFF
CDR3nt: TGTGCCAGCACCAACACCCAGGGTGGCCACAATGAGCAGTTCTTC
v_gene: TRBV27
j_gene: TRBJ2-1
d_gene: NA

CDR3aa: CASSKRLAGFSTDTQYF
CDR3nt: TGTGCCAGCAGTAAAAGATTAGCGGGATTTAGCACAGATACGCAGTATTTT
v_gene: TRBV14
j_gene: TRBJ2-3
d_gene: TRBD2

CDR3aa: CASSLTMNTEAFF
CDR3nt: TGTGCCAGCAGCCTAACCATGAACACTGAAGCTTTCTTT
v_gene: TRBV7-3
j_gene: TRBJ1-1
d_gene: NA

CDR3aa: CASSISEGIQPLHF
CDR3nt: TGTGCCAGTAGTATCTCAGAGGGTATCCAACCCCTCCACTTT
v_gene: TRBV19
j_gene: TRBJ1-6
d_gene: NA

CDR3aa: CASSPRGRGHGYTF
CDR3nt: TGTGCCAGTAGCCCCCGGGGAAGGGGGCATGGCTACACCTTC
v_gene: TRBV19
j_gene: TRBJ1-2
d_gene: TRBD1

CDR3aa: CASSLGTGWVWEAFF
CDR3nt: TGCGCCAGCAGCTTGGGAACAGGGTGGGTTTGGGAAGCTTTCTTT
v_gene: TRBV5-1
j_gene: TRBJ1-1
d_gene: NA

CDR3aa: CASSFTAYGYTF
CDR3nt: TGTGCCAGCAGCTTCACAGCTTATGGCTACACCTTC
v_gene: TRBV13
j_gene: TRBJ1-2
d_gene: NA

CDR3aa: CASSPSREGTEAFF
CDR3nt: TGCGCCAGCAGCCCTTCCCGGGAGGGCACTGAAGCTTTCTTT
v_gene: TRBV4-1
j_gene: TRBJ1-1
d_gene: NA

CDR3aa: CSVEDPGTSGDRFTDTQYF
CDR3nt: TGCAGCGTTGAAGATCCGGGGACAAGTGGGGACAGATTCACAGATACGCAGTATTTT
v_gene: TRBV29-1
j_gene: TRBJ2-3
d_gene: TRBD1

CDR3aa: CASGRTVNTEAFF
CDR3nt: TGTGCCAGTGGAAGGACAGTGAACACTGAAGCTTTCTTT
v_gene: TRBV19
j_gene: TRBJ1-1
d_gene: NA

CDR3aa: CASSPPALSGEQFF
CDR3nt: TGTGCCAGCTCACCTCCGGCGCTGTCGGGAGAGCAGTTCTTC
v_gene: TRBV18
j_gene: TRBJ2-1
d_gene: NA

CDR3aa: CASSDARGAGQYF
CDR3nt: TGTGCCAGCAGTGATGCCCGCGGGGCCGGGCAGTACTTC
v_gene: TRBV6-5
j_gene: TRBJ2-7
d_gene: NA

CDR3aa: CASSQLTGGLDEQYF
CDR3nt: TGCGCCAGCAGCCAACTGACAGGGGGTCTGGACGAGCAGTACTTC
v_gene: TRBV4-3
j_gene: TRBJ2-7
d_gene: TRBD1

CDR3aa: CASSPPRTRAAYNEQFF
CDR3nt: TGTGCCAGCAGCCCCCCCAGGACCAGGGCCGCCTACAATGAGCAGTTCTTC
v_gene: TRBV11-2
j_gene: TRBJ2-1
d_gene: NA

CDR3aa: CASSLEFRDPTEAFF
CDR3nt: TGTGCCAGCAGCTTGGAATTCCGGGATCCCACTGAAGCTTTCTTT
v_gene: TRBV5-6
j_gene: TRBJ1-1
d_gene: NA

CDR3aa: CASSQGALNTEAFF
CDR3nt: TGTGCCAGCAGTCAGGGGGCCCTCAACACTGAAGCTTTCTTT
v_gene: TRBV6-6
j_gene: TRBJ1-1
d_gene: TRBD1

CDR3aa: CASLQGNTEAFF
CDR3nt: TGTGCCAGCTTACAGGGGAACACTGAAGCTTTCTTT
v_gene: TRBV18
j_gene: TRBJ1-1
d_gene: NA

CDR3aa: CASSSRWRSGNTIYF
CDR3nt: TGTGCCAGCAGCTCACGGTGGAGGTCTGGAAACACCATATATTTT
v_gene: TRBV11-1
j_gene: TRBJ1-3
d_gene: NA

CDR3aa: CASRVDRGQGTEAFF
CDR3nt: TGTGCCAGCAGGGTAGACAGGGGGCAGGGGACTGAAGCTTTCTTT
v_gene: TRBV6-5
j_gene: TRBJ1-1
d_gene: TRBD1

CDR3aa: CASRIDGYTF
CDR3nt: TGTGCCAGCAGGATAGATGGCTACACCTTC
v_gene: TRBV2
j_gene: TRBJ1-2
d_gene: NA

CDR3aa: CASSPRSLTNEKLFF
CDR3nt: TGTGCCAGCAGCCCCCGGTCTTTAACTAATGAAAAACTGTTTTTT
v_gene: TRBV7-2
j_gene: TRBJ1-4
d_gene: NA

CDR3aa: CASSLRQGWPTGELFF
CDR3nt: TGTGCCAGCAGCTTAAGACAGGGGTGGCCCACCGGGGAGCTGTTTTTT
v_gene: TRBV7-9
j_gene: TRBJ2-2
d_gene: TRBD1

CDR3aa: CASSQGQANEQYF
CDR3nt: TGTGCCAGCTCACAGGGACAGGCTAACGAGCAGTACTTC
v_gene: TRBV18
j_gene: TRBJ2-7
d_gene: TRBD1

CDR3aa: CASSIARSEYEQYF
CDR3nt: TGTGCCAGTAGTATTGCCCGAAGTGAGTACGAGCAGTACTTC
v_gene: TRBV19
j_gene: TRBJ2-7
d_gene: NA

CDR3aa: CASSQVEGNTIYF
CDR3nt: TGCGCCAGCAGCCAAGTAGAGGGAAACACCATATATTTT
v_gene: TRBV4-3
j_gene: TRBJ1-3
d_gene: NA

CDR3aa: CASSGGSGGAVGEQFF
CDR3nt: TGTGCCAGCAGCGGTGGGAGCGGGGGGGCAGTTGGAGAGCAGTTCTTC
v_gene: TRBV9
j_gene: TRBJ2-1
d_gene: TRBD2

CDR3aa: CASSYPQGAGNTIYF
CDR3nt: TGTGCCAGCAGTTATCCTCAGGGGGCCGGAAACACCATATATTTT
v_gene: TRBV28
j_gene: TRBJ1-3
d_gene: TRBD1

CDR3aa: CASSQGGGSAPSPSGNTIYF
CDR3nt: TGCGCCAGCAGCCAGGGAGGGGGTTCCGCCCCAAGCCCCTCTGGAAACACCATATATTTT
v_gene: TRBV4-1
j_gene: TRBJ1-3
d_gene: NA

CDR3aa: CASSGGGNSPLHF
CDR3nt: TGTGCCAGCAGTGGGGGGGGCAATTCACCCCTCCACTTT
v_gene: TRBV25-1
j_gene: TRBJ1-6
d_gene: NA

CDR3aa: CASSRSRQGAGELFF
CDR3nt: TGTGCCAGCAGCCGTTCGCGGCAGGGGGCAGGGGAGCTGTTTTTT
v_gene: TRBV5-4
j_gene: TRBJ2-2
d_gene: TRBD1

CDR3aa: CASEQNYGYTF
CDR3nt: TGTGCTAGCGAACAAAACTATGGCTACACCTTC
v_gene: TRBV12-5
j_gene: TRBJ1-2
d_gene: NA

CDR3aa: CASSYGGQGRYEQYF
CDR3nt: TGTGCCAGCAGTTACGGGGGACAGGGGAGGTACGAGCAGTACTTC
v_gene: TRBV6-5
j_gene: TRBJ2-7
d_gene: TRBD1

CDR3aa: CSVEDPDRDYEQYF
CDR3nt: TGCAGCGTTGAAGATCCCGACAGGGACTACGAGCAGTACTTC
v_gene: TRBV29-1
j_gene: TRBJ2-7
d_gene: TRBD1

CDR3aa: CASKGLGNNEQFF
CDR3nt: TGTGCCAGCAAGGGACTAGGTAACAATGAGCAGTTCTTC
v_gene: TRBV2
j_gene: TRBJ2-1
d_gene: TRBD2

CDR3aa: CASSTQGGNQPQHF
CDR3nt: TGTGCCAGCAGCACACAGGGTGGGAATCAGCCCCAGCATTTT
v_gene: TRBV6-1
j_gene: TRBJ1-5
d_gene: NA

CDR3aa: CASSSILVPGYEQYF
CDR3nt: TGTGCCAGCAGCTCGATTTTAGTGCCGGGCTACGAGCAGTACTTC
v_gene: TRBV5-4
j_gene: TRBJ2-7
d_gene: NA

CDR3aa: CASSSGTGGSYTF
CDR3nt: TGTGCCAGCAGTTCCGGGACAGGGGGCTCCTACACCTTC
v_gene: TRBV6-5
j_gene: TRBJ1-2
d_gene: TRBD1

CDR3aa: CASSFLAGGDSYEQYF
CDR3nt: TGCGCCAGCAGCTTCTTAGCGGGGGGGGACTCCTACGAGCAGTACTTC
v_gene: TRBV5-1
j_gene: TRBJ2-7
d_gene: TRBD2

CDR3aa: CSAGTGEYQETQYF
CDR3nt: TGCAGCGCCGGGACAGGGGAGTACCAAGAGACCCAGTACTTC
v_gene: TRBV29-1
j_gene: TRBJ2-5
d_gene: TRBD1

CDR3aa: CASLRGPGLIWCYTF
CDR3nt: TGTGCCAGCCTGAGGGGGCCCGGCCTTATATGGTGCTACACCTTC
v_gene: TRBV21-1
j_gene: TRBJ1-2
d_gene: NA

CDR3aa: CASSSTGGGQPQHF
CDR3nt: TGTGCCAGTAGCTCGACAGGGGGAGGTCAGCCCCAGCATTTT
v_gene: TRBV19
j_gene: TRBJ1-5
d_gene: TRBD1